This T cell receptor beta chain was sequenced for a study of T cells after yellow fever vaccination. CDR3 length: 13 residues. Deletions cut 1 base from V and 5 bases from J, with 8 bases between. Germline V CDR1 and CDR2: SGHVS, FQNEAQ. The 5'RACE template-switching step produced TCR cDNA and added a universal primer site and UMIs. TCRdb ran MiXCR on the 5' RACE reads and lists one entry per CDR3 protein. The profile covers roughly 250,000 distinct CDR3 sequences, with approximately 12% appearing a single time and 0.4% to 0.65% taken by the ten largest. The specimen was CD4+ T cells sorted from PBMCs, collected 45 days after the yellow fever booster vaccination. The V and J genes are TRBV7-8 and TRBJ2-5; D is undetermined. The sequence derives from a man aged 30 to 39 who received the YFV17D yellow fever vaccine. The CDR3 bases are TGTGCCAGCAGCTTAGGGTTTAGGGAGACCCAGTACTTC. It yields the protein CASSLGFRETQYF.